The 20 T cell receptor beta chains given below trace back to one sample, sequenced in a study of OX40 agonist ivuxolimab in advanced cancers. The protocol was immunoSEQ multiplex PCR, while the TCRdb copy is restricted to in-frame clones and leaves out a portion. Here the sample spans about 81,000 clones, more than 70% being singletons. The sample here was CD4+ or CD8+ T cells sorted from blood, taken in a trial of the OX40 agonist ivuxolimab. The receptors stem from an adult with an advanced solid tumor such as melanoma, head and neck, liver or kidney cancer.

The V and J genes are TRBV14 and TRBJ1-1; D perhaps matches TRBD1 (5 bases). The CDR3 consists of 17 residues. The V gene lost 2 bases and the J gene lost 1 base, with 17 bases spanning the gap. In germline, CDR1 is SGHDN, CDR2 FVKESK. CDR3 region: CASSQPGDREQNTEAFF. The CDR3 DNA sequence: TGTGCCAGCAGCCAACCCGGGGACCGCGAACAGAACACTGAAGCTTTCTTT.

This clone was observed once. This chain joins TRBV29-1 and TRBJ1-1; D call uncertain. The CDR3 is 11 amino acids. Trimming pared 2 bases from V and 10 bases from J, leaving 11 bases between. Germline V gene sequence: CDR1 SQVTM, CDR2 ANQGSEA. CDR3 bases: TGCAGCGTTGAATCGGTTTCGTCAGCTTTCTTT. Translating it yields CSVESVSSAFF.

As concerns this clone: Here the CDR3 omits its conserved ending phenylalanine or tryptophan, so a read error is the likely source. The V gene is TRBV19, the J gene TRBJ1-6; a possible D gene is TRBD1 (6 bases). Per germline, CDR1 LNHDA and CDR2 SQIVND (reference sequence). Trimming pared 5 bases from V and 3 bases from J, leaving 8 bases between. CDR3 length: 14 amino acids. CDR3 nucleotide sequence: TGTGCCAGTAGTGCGGACAGCTATAATTCACCCCTCCACCTT. It codes for CASSADSYNSPLHL.

This chain uses TRBV18 with TRBJ2-5, with D tentatively TRBD2 (6 bases). V was trimmed by 6 bases and J by 4 bases, leaving 15 bases between them. The CDR3 extends over 14 amino acids. CDR1 and CDR2 from the germline V gene are KGHSH and LQKENI. In nucleotides, the CDR3 is TGTGCCAGCTCGAGGGGAGGAGCGGGAGAGACCCAGTACTTC. Translation: CASSRGGAGETQYF. Drawing the rest from reference TRBV18 and TRBJ2-5, the complete variable domain is NAGVMQNPRHLVRRRGQEARLRCSPMKGHSHVYWYRQLPEEGLKFMVYLQKENIIDESGMPKERFSAEFPKEGPSILRIQQVVRGDSAAYFCASSRGGAGETQYFGPGTRLLVL.

The chain joins TRBV7-3 to TRBJ2-2; TRBD1 is a possible D gene (6 bases). Trimming stripped 4 bases from V and 5 bases from J, with 17 bases between. This CDR3 region has 16 residues. Germline CDR1 reads SGHTA; CDR2 reads FQGTGA. The CDR3 sequence is CASSSFPGHQTGELFF. Here the CDR3 DNA reads TGTGCCAGCAGCTCGTTCCCGGGACACCAAACCGGGGAGCTGTTTTTT. Supplemented by reference TRBV7-3 and TRBJ2-2, the full variable domain reads GAGVSQTPSNKVTEKGKYVELRCDPISGHTALYWYRQSLGQGPEFLIYFQGTGAADDSGLPNDRFFAVRPEGSVSTLKIQRTERGDSAVYLCASSSFPGHQTGELFFGEGSRLTVL.

This clone is a singleton in its sample. The gene calls are TRBV6-1 and TRBJ1-5; 7 bases agree with TRBD1. V was clipped by 7 bases and J by 5 bases; unmatched bases: 11. CDR1 and CDR2 (germline): MNHNS, SASEGT. This CDR3 is 15 amino acids long. CDR3 sequence reads: CASTFYQGGDQPQHF. CDR3 DNA sequence: TGTGCCAGCACCTTCTACCAGGGGGGAGATCAGCCCCAGCATTTT.

The chain links TRBV10-3 to TRBJ2-5; D is ambiguous. Looked up from germline, CDR1 is ENHRY and CDR2 is SYGVKD. This CDR3 is built from 12 residues. The V gene lost 8 bases and the J gene lost 3 bases, with 10 bases spanning the gap. Here the CDR3 reads CAIRADEETQYF. CDR3 bases: TGTGCCATCCGGGCGGACGAAGAGACCCAGTACTTC.

In this sample, this clone turned up once. V is TRBV4-3 and J is TRBJ1-2, with D possibly TRBD1 on 5 matching bases. With 0 bases removed from V and 4 bases from J, the gap between germline ends came to 18 bases. The CDR3 extends over 17 amino acids. Germline CDR1 and CDR2: LGHNA and YSLEER. In DNA, the CDR3 is TGCGCCAGCAGCCAAGATCGCAGGGAACTAATCCTCTATGGCTACACCTTC. Its protein product is CASSQDRRELILYGYTF.

CDR3 nucleotide sequence: TGTGCCAGCAGTGAAATTACAGGGGCGAATTCACCCCTCCACTTT. Translating it yields CASSEITGANSPLHF. The rearrangement links TRBV25-1 to TRBJ1-6, with 7 bases fitting TRBD1. Unmatched junction bases numbered 5, after V lost 2 bases and J lost 7 bases. CDR3 length: 15 amino acids. The germline V gene encodes CDR1 MGHDK and CDR2 SYGVNS.

In its sample, this clone was seen once. The rearrangement joins TRBV7-6 to TRBJ1-2; the D is unclear. This CDR3 has 13 amino acids. V lost 5 bases, J lost 7 bases, and 14 bases lay in between. Germline assignment: CDR1 SGHVS and CDR2 FNYEAQ. Written as DNA, the CDR3 is TGTGCCAGCAGCCGCCGGGCCTCGGGTGGCTACACCTTC. It encodes CASSRRASGGYTF.

The chain uses TRBV28 and TRBJ2-3; D gene unclear. The CDR3 loop spans 12 amino acids. V lost 6 bases to trimming and J lost 6 bases, with 10 bases between them. Germline-derived CDR1 and CDR2 are MDHEN and SYDVKM. CDR3 sequence (DNA): TGTGCCAGCAGACCCCAAGAGGATACGCAGTATTTT. It specifies CASRPQEDTQYF.

This chain uses TRBV19 with TRBJ1-5; a possible D gene is TRBD1 (5 bases). V was shortened by 2 bases and J by 9 bases, with 23 bases between the two germline ends. Germline V CDR1 and CDR2: LNHDA, SQIVND (reference sequence). This CDR3 comprises 17 residues. The CDR3 nucleotides are TGTGCCAGTAGTATACGGACGGGACCCACCGTAGGGGCGCCCCAGCATTTT. Translation: CASSIRTGPTVGAPQHF.

This chain links TRBV6-1 with TRBJ1-2; the D is unclear. This CDR3 contains 12 residues. The V and J ends lost 3 bases and 0 bases respectively, with 2 bases between them. Germline loops: CDR1 MNHNS, CDR2 SASEGT. The DNA for the CDR3 is TGTGCCAGCAGTGAGGCTAACTATGGCTACACCTTC. Its translation is CASSEANYGYTF.

This clone has only a few counts. The CDR3 sequence is CASSEQGAVTEAFF. CDR3 in DNA: TGTGCCAGCTCGGAACAGGGGGCAGTCACTGAAGCTTTCTTT. This rearrangement joins TRBV18 to TRBJ1-1, with 9 bases that match TRBD1. Germline lookup yields CDR1 KGHSH and CDR2 LQKENI. V was pared by 6 bases and J by 4 bases, with 6 bases of the junction left unmatched. The CDR3 runs 14 residues.

The V and J genes are TRBV2 and TRBJ1-3; no clear D gene. This CDR3 has 15 amino acids. V was cut by 2 bases and J by 0 bases, with 8 bases left in between. Germline assignment: CDR1 SNHLY and CDR2 FYNNEI. In DNA, the CDR3 is TGTGCCAGCAGTGAACGGGCTTCCTCTGGAAACACCATATATTTT. It translates to CASSERASSGNTIYF. The entire variable domain, with the rest obtained from reference TRBV2 and TRBJ1-3, is as follows: EPEVTQTPSHQVTQMGQEVILRCVPISNHLYFYWYRQILGQKVEFLVSFYNNEISEKSEIFDDQFSVERPDGSNFTLKIRSTKLEDSAMYFCASSERASSGNTIYFGEGSWLTVV.

This clone was recorded a few times. The CDR3 sequence is CASSAPAPLNYGYTF. CDR3 coding DNA: TGTGCCAGCAGCGCCCCGGCGCCTCTCAACTATGGCTACACCTTC. The rearrangement uses TRBV5-4 and TRBJ1-2; no clear D gene. This CDR3 has 15 amino acids. V lost 4 bases to trimming and J lost 2 bases, with 15 bases between them. Germline CDR1 SGHNT, CDR2 YYREEE (reference sequence).

This chain connects TRBV5-1 to TRBJ1-2; TRBD1 matches 9 bases. The CDR3 is made up of 14 amino acids. The V segment lost 3 bases and the J segment 4 bases; nucleotides outside the gene matches: 4. Germline V gene sequence: CDR1 SGHRS, CDR2 YFSETQ. The CDR3 DNA reads as TGCGCCAGCAGCTCACAGGGGGCTGGCTATGGCTACACCTTC. Encoded protein: CASSSQGAGYGYTF.

The chain is built from TRBV20-1 and TRBJ1-6; D remains ambiguous. Germline CDR1 and CDR2: DFQATT and SNEGSKA (reference sequence). The germline V and J ends were trimmed by 3 bases and 8 bases, with 5 bases remaining between them. The CDR3 is 11 residues long. CDR3 loop: CSASGDSPLHF. The CDR3 DNA reads TGCAGTGCTAGTGGGGATTCACCCCTCCACTTT.

About this clone itself: At one end, the junction sequence differs from germline, possibly due to a read error. CDR3 in amino acids: CASRRSGGHKSPLHF. Written as DNA, the CDR3 is TGTGCCAGCAGAAGATCAGGGGGGCATAAATCACCCCTCCACTTT. The chain joins TRBV5-8 to TRBJ1-6; 7 bases fit TRBD1. Germline values: CDR1 SGHTS, CDR2 YDEGEE. This CDR3 is built from 15 residues.

The V gene is TRBV7-6, the J gene TRBJ1-3; D is undetermined. V shed 2 bases and J shed 4 bases, with 6 bases lying between them. CDR3 length: 13 amino acids. Germline CDR1 is SGHVS and CDR2 is FNYEAQ. The CDR3 loop reads CASSLLQGNTIYF. As DNA, the CDR3 is TGTGCCAGCAGCTTACTCCAAGGAAACACCATATATTTT.